Shown below are 5 T cell receptor beta chains from a single sample sequenced in a study of T-cell reconstitution after alpha-beta-depleted transplantation in children. Preparing the TCRbeta library involved the use of unique molecular identifiers. One entry per CDR3 protein results from TCRdb running MiXCR on the PCR reads. The sample yields a few hundred thousand distinct CDR3 sequences, about 45% seen once. The specimen comprised PBMCs, sampled before TCRalphabeta/CD19-depleted stem cell transplant. Receptors were obtained from a girl aged 2 to 9 with aplastic anemia, due to receive a stem cell transplant.

The sample holds many counts of this clonotype. This chain links TRBV12-3 or TRBV12-4 with TRBJ2-7; perhaps D is TRBD1 or TRBD2 (6 bases each). Trimming took off 6 bases at V and 0 bases at J, with 12 bases between the two ends. This CDR3 region has 14 residues. The CDR3: CASRQKGGSYEQYF. The CDR3 DNA follows: TGTGCCAGCAGACAGAAGGGGGGCTCCTACGAGCAGTACTTC.

The V and J genes are TRBV29-1 and TRBJ2-2; no clear D gene. Germline V gives CDR1 SQVTM, CDR2 ANQGSEA. Trimming pared 3 bases from V and 0 bases from J, leaving 5 bases between. The CDR3 totals 13 residues. CDR3 sequence (DNA): TGCAGCGTTGATGGCCCGAACACCGGGGAGCTGTTTTTT. It yields the protein CSVDGPNTGELFF.

The J gene is TRBJ2-3, the V gene TRBV9, with 14 bases fitting TRBD2. The trim removed 4 bases at V and 2 bases at J, leaving 3 bases unmatched. The germline gives CDR1 SGDLS, CDR2 YYNGEE. The CDR3 has 16 residues. For the CDR3, the DNA is TGTGCCAGCAGCTTGACTAGCGGGAGGGACACAGATACGCAGTATTTT. This sequence encodes CASSLTSGRDTDTQYF. Together with reference TRBV9 and TRBJ2-3, the CDR3 gives the full variable domain: DSGVTQTPKHLITATGQRVTLRCSPRSGDLSVYWYQQSLDQGLQFLIQYYNGEERAKGNILERFSAQQFPDLHSELNLSSLELGDSALYFCASSLTSGRDTDTQYFGPGTRLTVL.

V and J are TRBV28 and TRBJ2-7, with TRBD2 matching over 7 bases. CDR3 length equals 15 residues. The germline V gene has CDR1 MDHEN and CDR2 SYDVKM. J lost 0 bases, V lost 1 base, and 3 bases had no gene match. The CDR3 DNA reads TGTGCCAGCAGTTTATCCGGGACTAACTCCTACGAGCAGTACTTC. Amino acid sequence: CASSLSGTNSYEQYF.

This clonotype was detected a few times. The chain links TRBV6-5 to TRBJ1-6; no clear D. This CDR3 is 15 amino acids long. Germline values: CDR1 MNHEY, CDR2 SVGAGI. Trimming cost V 4 bases and J 8 bases, with 15 bases left between them. The CDR3 protein is CASSLRGSGDSPLHF. The CDR3 nucleotides are TGTGCCAGCAGTTTACGGGGTTCTGGAGATTCACCCCTCCACTTT.